This T cell receptor (beta chain) was recovered during a study of technical replicates of blood from several donors (dated by TCRdb to about 2017). Relative to germline, V is 4 bases shorter and J is 3 bases shorter, with 5 bases between their ends. Measured from the cysteine to the phenylalanine, the CDR3 is 11 residues long. Only CDR3 DNA is held: 33 bases, read in frame from base 1. The germline V gene encodes CDR1 SGHRS and CDR2 YFSETQ. Of note for this clone: The target of this receptor is not known. No base quality values were provided; no much bigger clone lies one nucleotide off.

Library method: the immunoSEQ multiplex PCR assay. TCRdb mirrors the immuneACCESS table, restricted to in-frame sequences. Some clones are absent from its copies; in checked studies, under half trace to an unresolved V gene, and the reason for the others is unknown. Recorded for this sample are about 83,000 clones; 96% of them occurred a single time. 0.3% to 0.35% of the sample is in the top ten clones. This clonotype originated in a human donor in good health. Sequencing was carried out using T cells isolated from PBMCs. The rearranged segments are TRBV5-1 and TRBJ2-7, with the identity of the D gene unclear. The CDR3 reads as follows: CASSTGYEQYF. In nucleotide form, the sequence is TGCGCCAGCAGCACGGGCTACGAGCAGTACTTC.